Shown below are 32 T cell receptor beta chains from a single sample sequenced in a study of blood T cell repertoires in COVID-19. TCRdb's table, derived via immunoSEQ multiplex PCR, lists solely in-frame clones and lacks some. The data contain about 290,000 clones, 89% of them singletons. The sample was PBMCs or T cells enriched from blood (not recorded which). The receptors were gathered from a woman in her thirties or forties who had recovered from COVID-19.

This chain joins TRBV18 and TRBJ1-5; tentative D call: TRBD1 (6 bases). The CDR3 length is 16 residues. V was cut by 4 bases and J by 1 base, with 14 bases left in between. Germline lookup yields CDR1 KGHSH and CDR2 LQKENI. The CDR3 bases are TGTGCCAGCTCACAACAGGGAACGTCCAGCAATCAGCCCCAGCATTTT. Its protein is CASSQQGTSSNQPQHF.

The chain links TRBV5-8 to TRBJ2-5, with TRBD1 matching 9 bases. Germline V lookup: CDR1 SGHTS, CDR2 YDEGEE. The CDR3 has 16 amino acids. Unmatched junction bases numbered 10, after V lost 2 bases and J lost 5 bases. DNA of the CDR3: TGTGCCAGCAGCTTTGGGACCCGACAGGGGGGGGAGACCCAGTACTTC. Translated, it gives CASSFGTRQGGETQYF.

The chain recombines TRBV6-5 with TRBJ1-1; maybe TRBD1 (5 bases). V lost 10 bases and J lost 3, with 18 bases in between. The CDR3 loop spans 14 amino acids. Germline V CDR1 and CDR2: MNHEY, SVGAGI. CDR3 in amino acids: CATKKQGVDTEAFF. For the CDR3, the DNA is TGTGCCACCAAAAAGCAGGGTGTAGACACTGAAGCTTTCTTT.

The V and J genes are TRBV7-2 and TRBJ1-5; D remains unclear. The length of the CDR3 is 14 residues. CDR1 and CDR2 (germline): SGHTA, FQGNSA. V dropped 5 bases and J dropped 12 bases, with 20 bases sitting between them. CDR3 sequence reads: CASSAPGIVGFQHF. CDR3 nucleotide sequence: TGTGCCAGCAGCGCCCCCGGGATCGTAGGGTTCCAGCATTTT.

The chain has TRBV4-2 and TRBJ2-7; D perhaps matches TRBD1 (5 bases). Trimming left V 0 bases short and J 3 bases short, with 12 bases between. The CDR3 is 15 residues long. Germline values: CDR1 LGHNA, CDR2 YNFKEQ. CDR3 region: CASSQDRRANYEQYF. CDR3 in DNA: TGTGCCAGCAGCCAAGATCGCAGGGCTAACTACGAGCAGTACTTC.

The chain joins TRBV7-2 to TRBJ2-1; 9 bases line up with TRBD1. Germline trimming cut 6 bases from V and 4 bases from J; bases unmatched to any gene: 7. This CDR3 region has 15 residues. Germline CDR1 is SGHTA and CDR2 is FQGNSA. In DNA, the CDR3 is TGTGCCAGCAGGACCGGGACAGGGCCATACAATGAGCAGTTCTTC. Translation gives CASRTGTGPYNEQFF. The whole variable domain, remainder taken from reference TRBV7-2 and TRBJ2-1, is GAGVSQSPSNKVTEKGKDVELRCDPISGHTALYWYRQSLGQGLEFLIYFQGNSAPDKSGLPSDRFSAERTGGSVSTLTIQRTQQEDSAVYLCASRTGTGPYNEQFFGPGTRLTVL.

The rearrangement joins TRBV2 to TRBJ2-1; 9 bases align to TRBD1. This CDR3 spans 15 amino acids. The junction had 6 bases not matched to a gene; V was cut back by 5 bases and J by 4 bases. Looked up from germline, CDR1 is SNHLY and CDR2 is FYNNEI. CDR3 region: CASSLDRGRYNEQFF. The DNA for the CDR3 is TGTGCCAGCAGTCTGGACAGGGGCCGTTACAATGAGCAGTTCTTC.

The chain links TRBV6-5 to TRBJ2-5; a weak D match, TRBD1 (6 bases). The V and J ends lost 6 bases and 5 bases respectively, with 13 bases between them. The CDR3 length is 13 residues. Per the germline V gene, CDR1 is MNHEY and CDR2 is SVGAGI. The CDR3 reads CASRMTGVETQYF. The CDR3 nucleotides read TGTGCCAGCAGGATGACAGGCGTGGAGACCCAGTACTTC.

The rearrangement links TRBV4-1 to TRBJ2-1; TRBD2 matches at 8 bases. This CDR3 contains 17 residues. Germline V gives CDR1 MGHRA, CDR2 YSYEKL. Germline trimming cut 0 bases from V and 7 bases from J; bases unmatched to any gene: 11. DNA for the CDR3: TGCGCCAGCAGCCAAGATCCAACGGGAGGGCCGGGAAATGAGCAGTTCTTC. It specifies CASSQDPTGGPGNEQFF.

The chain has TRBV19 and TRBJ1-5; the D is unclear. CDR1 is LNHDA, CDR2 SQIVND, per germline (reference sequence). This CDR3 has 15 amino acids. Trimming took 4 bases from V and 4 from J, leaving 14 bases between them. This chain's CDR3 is CASSTGDFMNQPQHF. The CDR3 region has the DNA TGTGCCAGTAGTACTGGTGACTTCATGAATCAGCCCCAGCATTTT.

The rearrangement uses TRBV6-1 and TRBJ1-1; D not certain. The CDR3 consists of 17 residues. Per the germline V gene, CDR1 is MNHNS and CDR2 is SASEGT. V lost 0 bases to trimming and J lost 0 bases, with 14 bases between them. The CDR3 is CASSEAWAPRMNTEAFF. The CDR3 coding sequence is TGTGCCAGCAGTGAAGCATGGGCTCCCCGTATGAACACTGAAGCTTTCTTT.

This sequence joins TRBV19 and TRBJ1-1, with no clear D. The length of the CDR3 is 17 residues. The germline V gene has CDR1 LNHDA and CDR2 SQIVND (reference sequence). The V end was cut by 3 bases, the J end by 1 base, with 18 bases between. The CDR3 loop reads CASSIGHTYTQNTEAFF. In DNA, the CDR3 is TGTGCCAGTAGTATTGGGCATACTTACACACAGAACACTGAAGCTTTCTTT.

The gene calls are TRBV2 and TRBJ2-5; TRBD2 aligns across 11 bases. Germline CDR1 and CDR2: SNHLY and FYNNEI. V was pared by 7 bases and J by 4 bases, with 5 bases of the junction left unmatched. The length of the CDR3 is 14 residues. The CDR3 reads CASTSGGSLETQYF. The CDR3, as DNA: TGTGCCAGCACTAGCGGGGGGTCTCTAGAGACCCAGTACTTC.

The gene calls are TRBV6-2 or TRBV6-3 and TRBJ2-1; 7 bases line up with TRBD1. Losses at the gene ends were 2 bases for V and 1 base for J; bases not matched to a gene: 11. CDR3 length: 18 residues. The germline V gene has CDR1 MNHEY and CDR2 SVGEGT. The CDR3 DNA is TGTGCCAGCAGTTACGTGGGCAGGGGGTTTAGGTCCTACAATGAGCAGTTCTTC. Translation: CASSYVGRGFRSYNEQFF.

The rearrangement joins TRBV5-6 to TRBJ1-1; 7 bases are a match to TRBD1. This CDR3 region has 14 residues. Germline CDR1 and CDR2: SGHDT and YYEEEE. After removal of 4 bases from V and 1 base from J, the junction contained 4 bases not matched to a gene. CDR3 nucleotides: TGTGCCAGCAGCAGAGACAGGGCGAACACTGAAGCTTTCTTT. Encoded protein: CASSRDRANTEAFF.

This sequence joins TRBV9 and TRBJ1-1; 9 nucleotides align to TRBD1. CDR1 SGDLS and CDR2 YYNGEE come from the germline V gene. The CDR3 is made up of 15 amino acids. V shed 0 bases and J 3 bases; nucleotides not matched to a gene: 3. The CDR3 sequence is CASSVGGTGHTEAFF. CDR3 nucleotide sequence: TGTGCCAGCAGCGTAGGGGGGACAGGGCACACTGAAGCTTTCTTT.

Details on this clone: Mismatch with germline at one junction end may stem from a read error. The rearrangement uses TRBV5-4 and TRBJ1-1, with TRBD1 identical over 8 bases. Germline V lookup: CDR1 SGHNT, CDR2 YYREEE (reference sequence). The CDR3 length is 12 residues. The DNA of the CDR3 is TGTGCCAGCAGCTTGATACCGGGACAGGCCCTCTTT. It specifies CASSLIPGQALF. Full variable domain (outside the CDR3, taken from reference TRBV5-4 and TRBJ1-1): ETGVTQSPTHLIKTRGQQVTLRCSSQSGHNTVSWYQQALGQGPQFIFQYYREEENGRGNFPPRFSGLQFPNYSSELNVNALELDDSALYLCASSLIPGQALFGQGTRLTVV.

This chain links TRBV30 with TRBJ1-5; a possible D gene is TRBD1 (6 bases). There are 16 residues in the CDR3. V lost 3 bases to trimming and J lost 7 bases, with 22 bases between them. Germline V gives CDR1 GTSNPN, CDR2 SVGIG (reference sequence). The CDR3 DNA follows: TGTGCCTGGAGCCACCGGGACATCCTTTGGAAACAGCCCCAGCATTTT. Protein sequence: CAWSHRDILWKQPQHF.

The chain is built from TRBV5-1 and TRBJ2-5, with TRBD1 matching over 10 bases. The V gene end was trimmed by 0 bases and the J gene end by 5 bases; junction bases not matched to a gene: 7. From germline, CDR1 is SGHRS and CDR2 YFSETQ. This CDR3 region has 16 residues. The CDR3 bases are TGCGCCAGCAGCTTGGTGGGACAGGGGTCATGGGAGACCCAGTACTTC. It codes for CASSLVGQGSWETQYF.

CDR3 DNA: TGTGCCTGGAATCAGGGTTCGGTCTATGGCTACACCTTC. Its translation is CAWNQGSVYGYTF. The chain employs TRBV30 and TRBJ1-2; a possible D gene is TRBD1 (5 bases). The germline gives CDR1 GTSNPN, CDR2 SVGIG (reference sequence). The CDR3 sequence is 13 residues long. V lost 4 bases to trimming and J lost 4 bases, with 13 bases between them. Full variable domain (missing parts from reference TRBV30 and TRBJ1-2): SQTIHQWPATLVQPVGSPLSLECTVEGTSNPNLYWYRQAAGRGLQLLFYSVGIGQISSEVPQNLSASRPQDRQFILSSKKLLLSDSGFYLCAWNQGSVYGYTFGSGTRLTVV.

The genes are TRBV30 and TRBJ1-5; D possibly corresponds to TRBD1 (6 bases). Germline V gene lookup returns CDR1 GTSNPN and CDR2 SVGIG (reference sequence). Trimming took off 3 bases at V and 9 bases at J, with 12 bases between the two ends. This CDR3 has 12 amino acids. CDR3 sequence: CAWSRGPGPQHF. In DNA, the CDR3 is TGTGCCTGGAGCAGGGGCCCGGGGCCCCAGCATTTT.

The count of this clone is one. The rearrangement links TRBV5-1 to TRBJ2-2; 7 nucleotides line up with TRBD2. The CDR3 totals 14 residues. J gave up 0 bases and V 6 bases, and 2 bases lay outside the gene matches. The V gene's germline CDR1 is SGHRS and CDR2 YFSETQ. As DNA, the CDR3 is TGCGCCAGCACTAGCGGAGCGAACACCGGGGAGCTGTTTTTT. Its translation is CASTSGANTGELFF.

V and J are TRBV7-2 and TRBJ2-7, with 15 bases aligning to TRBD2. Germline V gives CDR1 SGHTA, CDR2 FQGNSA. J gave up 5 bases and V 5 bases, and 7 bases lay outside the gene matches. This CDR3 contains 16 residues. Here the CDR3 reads CASSASRTSGRDEQYF. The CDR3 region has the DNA TGTGCCAGCAGCGCAAGCCGGACTAGCGGGAGGGACGAGCAGTACTTC. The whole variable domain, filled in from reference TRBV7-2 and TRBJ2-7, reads GAGVSQSPSNKVTEKGKDVELRCDPISGHTALYWYRQSLGQGLEFLIYFQGNSAPDKSGLPSDRFSAERTGGSVSTLTIQRTQQEDSAVYLCASSASRTSGRDEQYFGPGTRLTVT.

The CDR3 spells CASTRGDGYGYTF. CDR3 nucleotides: TGCGCCAGCACCCGGGGGGACGGCTATGGCTACACCTTC. V and J are TRBV5-1 and TRBJ1-2; D possibly corresponds to TRBD1 (5 bases). This CDR3 is built from 13 residues. The ends were cut back, 6 bases at V and 4 bases at J, with 13 bases in the middle. Germline loops: CDR1 SGHRS, CDR2 YFSETQ.

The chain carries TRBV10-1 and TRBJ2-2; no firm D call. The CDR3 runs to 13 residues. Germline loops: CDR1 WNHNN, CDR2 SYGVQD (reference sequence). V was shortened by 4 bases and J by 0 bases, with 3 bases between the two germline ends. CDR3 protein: CASSGTNTGELFF. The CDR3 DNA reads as TGCGCCAGCAGTGGTACGAACACCGGGGAGCTGTTTTTT.

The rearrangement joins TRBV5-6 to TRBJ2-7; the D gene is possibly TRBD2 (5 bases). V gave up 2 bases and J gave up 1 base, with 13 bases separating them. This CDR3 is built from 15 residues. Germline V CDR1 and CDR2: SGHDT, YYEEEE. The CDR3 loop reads CASSLRGWSSYEQYF. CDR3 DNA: TGTGCCAGCAGCTTACGAGGGTGGAGTTCCTACGAGCAGTACTTC.

The CDR3 region has the DNA TGTGCCAGCAGCCCCGACAGGTTCCGCTCTGGAAACACCATATATTTT. It is translated as CASSPDRFRSGNTIYF. This chain links TRBV7-8 with TRBJ1-3, with a weak D call TRBD1 (6 bases). The CDR3 is 16 residues long. The V and J ends lost 5 bases and 0 bases respectively, with 14 bases between them. Germline-derived CDR1 and CDR2 are SGHVS and FQNEAQ.

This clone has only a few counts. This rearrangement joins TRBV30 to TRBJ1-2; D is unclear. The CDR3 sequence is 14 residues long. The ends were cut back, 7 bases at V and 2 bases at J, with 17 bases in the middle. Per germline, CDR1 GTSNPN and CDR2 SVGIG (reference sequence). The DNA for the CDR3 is TGTGCCTTTTCCCGGGTCCCCGTCAACTATGGCTACACCTTC. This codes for CAFSRVPVNYGYTF.

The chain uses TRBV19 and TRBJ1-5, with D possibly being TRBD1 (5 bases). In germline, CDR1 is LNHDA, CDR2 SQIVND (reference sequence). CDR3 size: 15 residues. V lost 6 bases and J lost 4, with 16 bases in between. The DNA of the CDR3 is TGTGCCAGTAGGATCGCAGGGATCCCTAATCAGCCCCAGCATTTT. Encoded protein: CASRIAGIPNQPQHF.

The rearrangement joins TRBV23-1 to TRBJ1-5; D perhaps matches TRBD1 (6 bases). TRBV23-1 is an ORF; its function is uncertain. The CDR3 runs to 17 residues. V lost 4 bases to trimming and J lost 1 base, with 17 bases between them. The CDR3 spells CASSPRGGVISNQPQHF. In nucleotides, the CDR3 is TGCGCCAGCAGTCCTCGAGGGGGGGTGATAAGCAATCAGCCCCAGCATTTT.

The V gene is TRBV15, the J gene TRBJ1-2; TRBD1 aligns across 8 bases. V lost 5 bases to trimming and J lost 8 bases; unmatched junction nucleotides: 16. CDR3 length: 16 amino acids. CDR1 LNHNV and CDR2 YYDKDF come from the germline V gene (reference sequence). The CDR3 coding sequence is TGTGCCACCAGCCCCGAAGGGACAGGAGTTTTGCGGGGCTACACCTTC. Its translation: CATSPEGTGVLRGYTF. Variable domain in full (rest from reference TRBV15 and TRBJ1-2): DAMVIQNPRYQVTQFGKPVTLSCSQTLNHNVMYWYQQKSSQAPKLLFHYYDKDFNNEADTPDNFQSRRPNTSFCFLDIRSPGLGDTAMYLCATSPEGTGVLRGYTFGSGTRLTVV.

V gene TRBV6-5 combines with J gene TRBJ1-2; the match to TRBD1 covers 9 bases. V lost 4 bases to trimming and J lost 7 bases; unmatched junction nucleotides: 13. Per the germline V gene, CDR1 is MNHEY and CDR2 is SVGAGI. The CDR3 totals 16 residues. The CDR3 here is CASSSHSAGQGTGYTF. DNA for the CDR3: TGTGCCAGCAGTTCCCACTCGGCGGGACAGGGTACTGGCTACACCTTC.